This entry lists 2 T cell receptor beta chains sequenced from one sample in a study of lymphopenia after photon versus proton radiotherapy. Generated by immunoSEQ multiplex PCR, the TCRdb table keeps only in-frame clones and is missing some. The table has tens of thousands of clones, more than 70% seen once. The input for sequencing was peripheral blood, taken from a patient treated with proton-based radiotherapy. The source of these receptors is a woman between 65 and 79 years old with pancreatic cancer. Some clones in this sample may be carry-over from other donors' samples.

The V gene is TRBV6-1, the J gene TRBJ2-5; maybe TRBD2 (7 bases). The assigned J gene may be wrong: the sequence end matches TRBJ2-7 better. The CDR3 runs 16 residues. The germline CDR1 and CDR2 sequences are MNHNS and SASEGT. CDR3 region: CASSDQRGGGSPEQYF. DNA of the CDR3: TGTGCCAGCAGTGACCAGCGGGGAGGGGGATCCCCCGAGCAGTACTTC.

This rearrangement joins TRBV10-3 to TRBJ2-6; maybe TRBD2 (5 bases). The germline CDR1 and CDR2 sequences are ENHRY and SYGVKD. This CDR3 contains 15 residues. V was pared by 3 bases and J by 4 bases, with 10 bases between. The CDR3 protein is CAISDEGWGANVLTF. The CDR3 DNA reads as TGTGCCATCAGTGATGAGGGTTGGGGGGCCAACGTCCTGACTTTC.